This T cell receptor (beta chain) was profiled in a study of CD8 T cells in ankylosing spondylitis. Study-level results: Matched ankylosing spondylitis synovial fluid reportedly contained a significantly enriched population of disease-linked clones. A motif in TCR beta, a set of roughly eight highly homologous variants, appeared characteristic of ankylosing spondylitis blood. A CD8+ phenotype characterized the disease-linked clones, which were relatively rare in peripheral blood. Both synovial fluid and blood in reactive arthritis had previously been reported to carry some motif variants.

It was by quantitative 5'-RACE with molecular barcodes that TCR beta libraries were made. Each CDR3 protein is one row after TCRdb ran MiXCR on the 5' RACE reads. The data show 100,000 to 150,000 distinct CDR3 sequences, 17% seen once. On this clonotype itself: Its antigen is currently unknown.

Per germline, CDR1 MNHEY and CDR2 SMNVEV (reference sequence). V was pared by 0 bases and J by 3 bases, with 5 bases of the junction left unmatched. The CDR3 runs 16 residues. This chain links TRBV27 with TRBJ2-1; 7 positions match TRBD2. The source material was blood, either unsorted or a sorted T cell fraction (not recorded which). The receptor was isolated from a male donor with ankylosing spondylitis. CDR3 sequence reads: CASSLSSGDVYNEQFF. Written as DNA, the CDR3 is TGTGCCAGCAGTTTATCCAGCGGGGATGTCTACAATGAGCAGTTCTTC.